Listed below are T cell receptor beta chains from one sample, sequenced in a study of blood T cell repertoires in COVID-19. Clones were sequenced by immunoSEQ multiplex PCR, and TCRdb holds only the in-frame ones, with some missing. The sample has about 76,000 clones; around 83% are singletons. The sample taken for sequencing was peripheral blood. All receptors derive from an elderly man with acute or convalescent COVID-19. CDR3s include the opening cysteine and the closing phenylalanine or tryptophan. A D gene is named only where the DNA matches it firmly. Only some rows state a clone size, as once, few, many or a class for expanded clones.

TRBV7-3	TRBD2	-	TRBJ2-1	CASSSNAGTSGRVGEQFF	TGTGCCAGCAGCTCTAATGCCGGGACTAGCGGGAGGGTCGGTGAGCAGTTCTTC
TRBV4-3	TRBD2	-	TRBJ2-7	CASSQGLAGPYEQYF	TGCGCCAGCAGCCAAGGACTAGCGGGGCCCTACGAGCAGTACTTC
TRBV7-8	TRBD2	-	TRBJ2-3	CASSRFLPSGGQPEYF	TGTGCCAGCAGCCGTTTTTTGCCTAGCGGGGGGCAACCGGAGTATTTT
TRBV29-1	-	-	TRBJ2-2	CSAAGDRGYTGELFF	TGCAGCGCCGCGGGAGACAGGGGATACACCGGGGAGCTGTTTTTT
TRBV28	-	-	TRBJ1-5	CASTLTASGNQPQHF	TGTGCCAGCACCCTCACAGCTAGCGGGAATCAGCCCCAGCATTTT
TRBV4-3	-	-	TRBJ2-1	CASSQDHHNSYNEQFF	TGCGCCAGCAGCCAAGATCACCACAACTCCTACAATGAGCAGTTCTTC
TRBV7-6	TRBD1	-	TRBJ1-1	CASSLGGQLNTEAFF	TGTGCCAGCAGCTTAGGGGGACAGTTGAACACTGAAGCTTTCTTT
TRBV18	TRBD1	-	TRBJ2-5	CASKGWTGRQQETQYF	TGTGCCAGCAAAGGGTGGACAGGCCGGCAACAAGAGACCCAGTACTTC
TRBV5-6	TRBD1	-	TRBJ1-4	CASSPLGTATNEKLFF	TGTGCCAGCAGCCCTTTAGGGACAGCAACTAATGAAAAACTGTTTTTT
TRBV10-3	TRBD2	once	TRBJ2-7	CAISEPTSGTLGQYF	TGTGCCATCAGTGAGCCGACTAGCGGGACCTTAGGGCAGTACTTC
TRBV7-2	-	-	TRBJ1-5	CASSLDGEGSNQPQHF	TGTGCCAGCAGCTTAGACGGGGAGGGAAGCAATCAGCCCCAGCATTTT
TRBV5-1	TRBD1	-	TRBJ2-5	CASSWPGQGARETQYF	TGCGCCAGCAGCTGGCCGGGACAGGGGGCCAGGGAGACCCAGTACTTC
TRBV30	TRBD1	-	TRBJ1-5	CAWGGQGDQPQHF	TGTGCCTGGGGGGGACAGGGGGATCAGCCCCAGCATTTT
TRBV5-4	TRBD1	few	TRBJ1-6	CASSPETGYNSPLHF	TGTGCCAGCAGCCCGGAGACAGGGTATAATTCACCCCTCCACTTT
TRBV19	-	-	TRBJ2-3	CASSDLGAQDTQYF	TGTGCCAGTAGTGACCTGGGGGCTCAAGATACGCAGTATTTT
TRBV25-1	-	-	TRBJ2-4	CASSEFAGPNIQYF	TGTGCCAGCAGTGAATTTGCAGGGCCAAACATTCAGTACTTC
TRBV9	TRBD1	few	TRBJ1-1	CASSPRQGASLGEAFF	TGTGCCAGCAGCCCCCGACAGGGGGCGAGTTTAGGTGAAGCTTTCTTT
TRBV3-1/TRBV3-2	TRBD2	once	TRBJ2-2	CASSQLAGVKNGELFF	TGTGCCAGCAGCCAATTAGCGGGAGTGAAAAACGGGGAGCTGTTTTTT
TRBV19	-	-	TRBJ1-1	CASSFYGTPNTEAFF	TGTGCCAGTAGTTTCTACGGGACACCTAACACTGAAGCTTTCTTT
TRBV2	-	-	TRBJ2-1	CASRLSLGGYNEQFF	TGTGCCAGCAGGCTGTCCCTGGGAGGCTACAATGAGCAGTTCTTC
TRBV19	-	few	TRBJ1-5	CASSFEGWNQPQHF	TGTGCCAGTAGTTTTGAGGGCTGGAATCAGCCCCAGCATTTT
TRBV9	TRBD2	-	TRBJ2-1	CASSDSGGENEQFF	TGTGCCAGCAGCGATAGCGGGGGGGAGAATGAGCAGTTCTTC
TRBV2	TRBD1	once	TRBJ1-6	CAIVQGIDNSPLHF	TGTGCCATCGTACAGGGGATAGATAATTCACCCCTCCACTTT
TRBV28	-	-	TRBJ1-5	CASSSHQGDQPQHF	TGTGCCAGCAGTTCACACCAGGGCGACCAGCCCCAGCATTTT
TRBV6-1	TRBD1	-	TRBJ1-2	CASSDGQGAHYGYTF	TGTGCCAGCAGTGACGGACAGGGGGCGCATTATGGCTACACCTTC
TRBV29-1	-	few	TRBJ2-5	CSVEAGSQETQYF	TGCAGCGTTGAAGCTGGCAGCCAAGAGACCCAGTACTTC
TRBV11-2	-	-	TRBJ1-3	CASSPLQGNTIYF	TGTGCCAGCAGCCCATTACAGGGAAACACCATATATTTT
TRBV5-1	-	-	TRBJ2-4	CASSLEGGGGWKVQYF	TGCGCCAGCAGCTTGGAAGGAGGGGGCGGGTGGAAGGTTCAGTACTTC
TRBV28	-	-	TRBJ2-7	CASKGRDYEQYF	TGTGCCAGCAAAGGCAGGGACTACGAGCAGTACTTC